This record looks at one TCR beta chain sequence and its context. Sequencing was performed with immunoSEQ multiplex PCR; in TCRdb, only in-frame clones are kept and a portion is missing. This table holds tens of thousands of clones, about 90% found once. This CDR3 has 15 amino acids. V was trimmed by 2 bases and J by 5 bases, leaving 13 bases between them. Germline V lookup: CDR1 KGHSH, CDR2 LQKENI. This specimen comes from a study of PD-L1 blockade in urothelial cancer. About the research overall: At some point between 2012 and 2014, patients got going on atezolizumab, taking 1,200 mg intravenously every 3 weeks.

Time point noted: peripheral blood 6 weeks after treatment start. The sequencing used PBMCs, collected around atezolizumab (anti-PD-L1) treatment. This clonotype was obtained from an older woman with urothelial cancer. The chain is built from TRBV18 and TRBJ1-5; maybe TRBD1 (6 bases). CDR3: CASSPFGGADQPQHF. The CDR3 nucleotides are TGTGCCAGCTCACCATTTGGGGGCGCGGATCAGCCCCAGCATTTT.